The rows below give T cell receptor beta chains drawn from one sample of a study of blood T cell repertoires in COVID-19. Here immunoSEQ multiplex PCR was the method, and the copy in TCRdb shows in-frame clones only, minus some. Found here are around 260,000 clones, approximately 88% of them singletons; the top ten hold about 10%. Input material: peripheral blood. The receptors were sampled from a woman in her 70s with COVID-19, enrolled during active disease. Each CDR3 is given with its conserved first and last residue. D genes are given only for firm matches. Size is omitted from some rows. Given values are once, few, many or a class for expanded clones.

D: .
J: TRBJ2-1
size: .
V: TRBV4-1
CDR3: CASSQGLVAYNEQFF
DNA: TGCGCCAGCAGCCAAGGTCTAGTGGCATACAATGAGCAGTTCTTC

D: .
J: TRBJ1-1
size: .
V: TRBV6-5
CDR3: CASSSPTVMNTEAFF
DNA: TGTGCCAGCAGTTCCCCGACAGTAATGAACACTGAAGCTTTCTTT

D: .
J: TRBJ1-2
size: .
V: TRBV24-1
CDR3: CATSDTTPSNYGYTF
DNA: TGTGCCACCAGTGACACGACACCATCTAACTATGGCTACACCTTC

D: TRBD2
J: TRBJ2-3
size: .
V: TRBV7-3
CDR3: CASSLGSGGSTDTQYF
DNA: TGTGCCAGCAGCTTGGGTTCGGGAGGGAGCACAGATACGCAGTATTTT

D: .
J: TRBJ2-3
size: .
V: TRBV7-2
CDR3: CASSLSGAVSTDTQYF
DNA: TGTGCCAGCAGCTTATCAGGAGCGGTTAGCACAGATACGCAGTATTTT

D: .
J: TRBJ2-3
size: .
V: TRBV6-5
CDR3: CASSYGQTPSTDTQYF
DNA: TGTGCCAGCAGTTACGGGCAGACGCCTAGCACAGATACGCAGTATTTT

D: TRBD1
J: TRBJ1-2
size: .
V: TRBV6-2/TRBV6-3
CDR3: CASSSTGIYGYTF
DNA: TGTGCCAGCAGTTCGACAGGGATCTATGGCTACACCTTC

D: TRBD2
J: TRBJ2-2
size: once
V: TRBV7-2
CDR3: CASSLVAGAGTGELFF
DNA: TGTGCCAGCAGCTTAGTTGCGGGAGCGGGCACCGGGGAGCTGTTTTTT

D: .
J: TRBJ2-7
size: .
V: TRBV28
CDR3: CASSPITIQFSYEQYF
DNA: TGTGCCAGCAGTCCCATAACGATACAATTCTCCTACGAGCAGTACTTC

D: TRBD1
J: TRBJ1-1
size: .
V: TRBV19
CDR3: CASSMGGTGNTEAFF
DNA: TGTGCCAGTAGTATGGGCGGGACAGGGAACACTGAAGCTTTCTTT

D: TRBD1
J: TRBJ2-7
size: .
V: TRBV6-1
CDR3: CASSEGTGYSEQYF
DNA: TGTGCCAGCAGTGAGGGGACAGGGTATAGCGAGCAGTACTTC

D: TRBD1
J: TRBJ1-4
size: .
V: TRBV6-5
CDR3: CASSPPGQSAEKLFF
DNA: TGTGCCAGCAGTCCCCCGGGACAGTCGGCCGAAAAACTGTTTTTT

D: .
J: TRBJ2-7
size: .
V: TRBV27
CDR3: CASSYRRSSSYEQYF
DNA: TGTGCCAGCAGTTATCGGAGAAGCAGCTCCTACGAGCAGTACTTC

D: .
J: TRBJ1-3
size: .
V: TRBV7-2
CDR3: CASRLTGTRSSGNTIYF
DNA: TGTGCCAGCAGGTTAACCGGCACCCGGAGCTCTGGAAACACCATATATTTT

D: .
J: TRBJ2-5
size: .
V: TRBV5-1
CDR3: CASSGAGFMEETQYF
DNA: TGCGCCAGCAGCGGGGCAGGGTTTATGGAAGAGACCCAGTACTTC

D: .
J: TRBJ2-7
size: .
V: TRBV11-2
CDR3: CASSLDLGNTYEQYF
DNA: TGTGCCAGCAGCTTAGATCTAGGCAATACCTACGAGCAGTACTTC

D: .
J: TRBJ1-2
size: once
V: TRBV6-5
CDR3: CASSFGVSYTF
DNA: TGTGCCAGCAGTTTTGGAGTTAGCTACACCTTC

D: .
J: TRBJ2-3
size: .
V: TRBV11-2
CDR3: CASSPEAISTDTQYF
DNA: TGTGCCAGCAGCCCGGAAGCGATAAGCACAGATACGCAGTATTTT

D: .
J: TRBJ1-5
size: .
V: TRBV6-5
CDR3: CASNREGVSNQPQHF
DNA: TGTGCCAGCAATCGGGAAGGAGTTAGCAATCAGCCCCAGCATTTT

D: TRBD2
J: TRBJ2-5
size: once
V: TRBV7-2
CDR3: CASSSTGRAAQYF
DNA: TGTGCCAGCAGCTCGACCGGGAGGGCTGCCCAGTACTTC

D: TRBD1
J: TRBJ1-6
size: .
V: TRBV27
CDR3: CASSQNTGGRDNSPLHF
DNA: TGTGCCAGCAGCCAAAACACAGGGGGTAGGGATAATTCACCCCTCCACTTT

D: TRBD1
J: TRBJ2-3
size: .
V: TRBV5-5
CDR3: CASSTTRTGRTDTQYF
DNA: TGTGCCAGCAGCACAACCCGGACAGGGCGCACAGATACGCAGTATTTT

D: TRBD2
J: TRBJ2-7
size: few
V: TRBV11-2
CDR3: CASRLAGGNEQYF
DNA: TGTGCCAGCAGACTAGCGGGAGGTAATGAGCAGTACTTC

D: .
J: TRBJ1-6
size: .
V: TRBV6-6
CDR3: CASSPAAGGWASPLHF
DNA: TGTGCCAGCAGCCCGGCCGCAGGAGGATGGGCTTCACCCCTCCACTTT

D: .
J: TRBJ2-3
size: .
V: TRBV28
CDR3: CASSPIGGGKVDTQYF
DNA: TGTGCCAGCAGTCCCATTGGGGGGGGCAAGGTAGATACGCAGTATTTT

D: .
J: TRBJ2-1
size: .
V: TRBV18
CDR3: CASSPGGLENEQFF
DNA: TGTGCCAGCTCACCGGGGGGATTGGAGAATGAGCAGTTCTTC

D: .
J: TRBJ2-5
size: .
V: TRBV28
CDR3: CASTSGGSETQYF
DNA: TGTGCCAGCACCTCCGGGGGTTCAGAGACCCAGTACTTC

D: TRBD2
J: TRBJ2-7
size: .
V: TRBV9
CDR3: CASSGSGTSGRTTYEQYF
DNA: TGTGCCAGCAGCGGATCCGGGACTAGCGGGAGAACGACCTACGAGCAGTACTTC

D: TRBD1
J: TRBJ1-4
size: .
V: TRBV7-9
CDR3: CASSPFDRGGNEKLFF
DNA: TGTGCCAGCAGCCCCTTCGACAGGGGGGGGAATGAAAAACTGTTTTTT

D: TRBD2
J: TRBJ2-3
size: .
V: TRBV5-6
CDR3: CASSWGPTSGNADTQYF
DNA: TGTGCCAGCAGCTGGGGACCGACTAGCGGGAACGCAGATACGCAGTATTTT